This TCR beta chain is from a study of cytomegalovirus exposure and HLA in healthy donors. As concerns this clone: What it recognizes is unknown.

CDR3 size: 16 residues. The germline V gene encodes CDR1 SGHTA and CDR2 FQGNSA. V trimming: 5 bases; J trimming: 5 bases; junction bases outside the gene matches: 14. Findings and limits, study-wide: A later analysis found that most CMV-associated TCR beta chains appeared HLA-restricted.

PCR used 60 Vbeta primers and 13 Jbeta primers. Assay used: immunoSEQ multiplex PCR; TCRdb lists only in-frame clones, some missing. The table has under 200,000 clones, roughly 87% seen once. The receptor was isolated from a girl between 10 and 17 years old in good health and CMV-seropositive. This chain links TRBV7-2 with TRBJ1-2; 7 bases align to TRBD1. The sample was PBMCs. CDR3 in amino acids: CASSRNVGGGSYGYTF. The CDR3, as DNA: TGTGCCAGCAGCCGAAACGTAGGGGGCGGCTCTTATGGCTACACCTTC.